A selection of T cell receptor beta chains follows, all from one sample in a study of beta chain features in type 1 diabetes. Produced via immunoSEQ multiplex PCR; TCRdb's table is partial and in-frame only. The sample includes 150,000 or so clones, less than 9.5% of them seen just once. Source material: central memory CD4+ T cells from blood. These receptors all come from a woman under 30 in good health. Each CDR3 is given with its conserved first and last residue. D genes are given only for firm matches.

CDR3 protein | D gene | V gene
CASSFGQGGYEQYF | TRBD1 | TRBV9
CASSQTQRGRDIQYF | TRBD2 | TRBV23-1
CASRTGDGNTIYF | NA | TRBV21-1
CASSLAGTEAYEQYF | TRBD1 | TRBV7-9
CASSLNVGTGAQYF | NA | TRBV5-6
CATSRGQGAEAFF | NA | TRBV15
CAISRTGDTEAFF | NA | TRBV10-3
CASSDSWGLGYTF | NA | TRBV25-1
CASSISPGTYYEQYF | NA | TRBV19
CASSQLGGSEADTQYF | TRBD2 | TRBV14
CASSLSGGVNTEAFF | NA | TRBV5-1
CASSLSSTGGANVLTF | NA | TRBV7-2
CASSQQGYQPQHF | NA | TRBV6-5
CASSPRIVQGRTGELFF | NA | TRBV18
CASSQVYGQGFYEQYF | TRBD1 | TRBV4-3
CASSEIQPLGAFF | NA | TRBV6-1
CASSTLGSWTAGVSGYTF | NA | TRBV7-2
CASSLERATEAFF | NA | TRBV5-1
CASSSTNYGYTF | NA | TRBV5-1
CATGAGNYNEQFF | NA | TRBV15
CASSESDRASEQFF | TRBD1 | TRBV10-2
CASSQGLRSYEQYF | NA | TRBV23-1
CASSGDVGANVLTF | NA | TRBV19
CSVSQTGGEDPYGYTF | TRBD1 | TRBV29-1
CASSFRGNTEAFF | NA | TRBV5-5
CASSLDIGTGPF | TRBD1 | TRBV5-4
CASSPPDRGGYTF | NA | TRBV18
CASSPAGGNEQFF | TRBD1 | TRBV18
CASSLGQDPYYEQYF | TRBD1 | TRBV19
CASSGQRTDTQYF | NA | TRBV6-5
CASSQDTGGGNNEQFF | TRBD2 | TRBV4-3
CASSESAEGYGYTF | NA | TRBV6-5
CASSLGGSSQPQHF | NA | TRBV7-2
CASKLVESSGNTIYF | NA | TRBV7-9
CATKETYSPLHF | NA | TRBV19
CASSYPGGYEQYF | TRBD1 | TRBV7-9
CASSGQGQETQYF | TRBD1 | TRBV18
CASSYGGANEKLFF | NA | TRBV6-5
CASSSSVQETQYF | NA | TRBV7-2
CASSLYEGVEQYF | NA | TRBV5-5
CASSLERGVGELFF | NA | TRBV5-8
CASSVASGYQETQYF | NA | TRBV9